The rows below give T cell receptor beta chains drawn from one sample of a study of shared clonotypes between healthy human individuals. Libraries were prepared by immunoSEQ multiplex PCR; TCRdb keeps only in-frame clonotypes and omits some of them. This sample carries about 600,000 clones, more than 95% of them seen once, and the ten largest clones take approximately 0.057%. The sequencing sample was made of naive CD4+ T cells sorted from blood. The receptors shown here come from a woman younger than 45 in good health. Each CDR3 is given with its conserved first and last residue.

J gene | V gene | CDR3 protein
TRBJ2-5 | TRBV4-1 | CASSQEAGETWSETQYF
TRBJ2-7 | TRBV28 | CASSNTGGGEQYF
TRBJ2-7 | TRBV5-1 | CASSSKTGLEQYF
TRBJ2-3 | TRBV6-4 | CASSDVASGDTDTQYF
TRBJ1-1 | TRBV4-1 | CASSQDLKTNTEAFF
TRBJ2-7 | TRBV19 | CASSSHPGSGAPFVGQYF
TRBJ2-1 | TRBV19 | CASRDGVRGNEQFF
TRBJ2-1 | TRBV2 | CASSTSGKYNEQFF
TRBJ1-1 | TRBV5-5 | CASSLVGSNTEAFF
TRBJ2-7 | TRBV5-1 | CASSFGGDEQYF
TRBJ1-4 | TRBV2 | CASSDLRASGEKLFF
TRBJ1-5 | TRBV2 | CASSEWDRAQPQHF
TRBJ1-2 | TRBV19 | CASTSPGTANYGYTF
TRBJ1-1 | TRBV28 | CAIGTGSNYPFEAFF
TRBJ1-1 | TRBV19 | CASIARDLSGEAFF
TRBJ2-5 | TRBV5-1 | CASSLQASQETQYF
TRBJ2-1 | TRBV5-1 | CASSSGTSGSIAYNEQFF
TRBJ2-7 | TRBV11-1 | CASSLGRITYEQYF
TRBJ2-7 | TRBV29-1 | CSVEGQGLEQYF
TRBJ2-1 | TRBV29-1 | CSASPVAGESAEQFF
TRBJ2-1 | TRBV27 | CASSRIPGLAKDEQFF
TRBJ2-7 | TRBV2 | CASSLTDYEQYF
TRBJ1-4 | TRBV10-2 | CASGTGTQGEKLFF
TRBJ2-3 | TRBV19 | CASRGQGKFTDTQYF
TRBJ1-4 | TRBV29-1 | CSVEGRQGEGSTNEKLFF
TRBJ2-7 | TRBV9 | CASSVGRGSSYEQYF
TRBJ1-5 | TRBV2 | CASSDSLAEWIQPQHF
TRBJ2-6 | TRBV29-1 | CSVDKQVPWPYSGANVLTF
TRBJ2-1 | TRBV11-2 | CASSSLYSGSYNEQFF
TRBJ2-1 | TRBV7-9 | CASSFNKRPQGPLYNEQFF
TRBJ2-7 | TRBV13 | CASSYGTVDYEQYF
TRBJ1-4 | TRBV28 | CASSLFSGSGLKKLFF
TRBJ2-1 | TRBV19 | CASSIVSGTYNEQFF
TRBJ2-1 | TRBV7-7 | CASSLASGGNNEQFF
TRBJ1-1 | TRBV10-3 | CAISRTGNTEAFF
TRBJ1-1 | TRBV11-2 | CASSYPGEIKNTEAFF
TRBJ1-5 | TRBV19 | CASSIRGITGGDQPQHF
TRBJ2-5 | TRBV5-6 | CASSFFGASGSGAPETQYF
TRBJ2-1 | TRBV6-1 | CASSQLAGYSNEQFF
TRBJ1-1 | TRBV7-9 | CASSLSRGENTEAFF
TRBJ2-5 | TRBV6-8 | CASSYSRDYQETQYF
TRBJ1-1 | TRBV23-1 | CASSQSDENTEAFF
TRBJ1-2 | TRBV7-9 | CASSSSGQGIAGYTF
TRBJ1-6 | TRBV5-4 | CAIQGPGTRGGNSPLHF